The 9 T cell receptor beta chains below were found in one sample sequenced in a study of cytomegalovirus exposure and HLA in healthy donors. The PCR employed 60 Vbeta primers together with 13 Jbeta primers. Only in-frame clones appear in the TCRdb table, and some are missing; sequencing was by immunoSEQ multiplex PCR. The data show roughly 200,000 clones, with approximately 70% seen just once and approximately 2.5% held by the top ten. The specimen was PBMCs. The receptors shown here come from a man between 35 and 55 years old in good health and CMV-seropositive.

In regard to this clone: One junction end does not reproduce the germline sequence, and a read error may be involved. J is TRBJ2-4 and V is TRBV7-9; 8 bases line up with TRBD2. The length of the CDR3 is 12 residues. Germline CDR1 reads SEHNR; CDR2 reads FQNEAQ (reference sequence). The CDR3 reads CSSGGEENIQYF. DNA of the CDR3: TGTTCCAGCGGGGGCGAGGAAAACATTCAGTACTTC.

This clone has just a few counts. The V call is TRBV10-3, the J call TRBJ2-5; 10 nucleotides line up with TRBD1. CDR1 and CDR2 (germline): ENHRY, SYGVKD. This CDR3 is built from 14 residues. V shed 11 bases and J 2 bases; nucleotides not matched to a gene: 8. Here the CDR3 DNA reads TGTGCCTTCAACGGGACAGGGGAACAAGAGACCCAGTACTTC. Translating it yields CAFNGTGEQETQYF.

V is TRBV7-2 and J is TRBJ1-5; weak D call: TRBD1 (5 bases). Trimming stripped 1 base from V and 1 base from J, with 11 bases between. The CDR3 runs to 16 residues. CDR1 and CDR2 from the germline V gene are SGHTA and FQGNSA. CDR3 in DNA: TGTGCCAGCAGCTTAGTGGGGGAGGGGAGCAATCAGCCCCAGCATTTT. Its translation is CASSLVGEGSNQPQHF.

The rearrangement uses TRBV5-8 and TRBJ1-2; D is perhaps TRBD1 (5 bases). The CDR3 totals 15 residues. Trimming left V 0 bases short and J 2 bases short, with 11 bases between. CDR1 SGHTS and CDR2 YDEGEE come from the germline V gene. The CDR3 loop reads CASSLGPGLNYGYTF. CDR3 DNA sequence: TGTGCCAGCAGCTTGGGTCCGGGACTGAACTATGGCTACACCTTC. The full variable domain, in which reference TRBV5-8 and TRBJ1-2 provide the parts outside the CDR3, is EAGVTQSPTHLIKTRGQQATLRCSPISGHTSVYWYQQALGLGLQFLLWYDEGEERNRGNFPPRFSGRQFPNYSSELNVNALELEDSALYLCASSLGPGLNYGYTFGSGTRLTVV.

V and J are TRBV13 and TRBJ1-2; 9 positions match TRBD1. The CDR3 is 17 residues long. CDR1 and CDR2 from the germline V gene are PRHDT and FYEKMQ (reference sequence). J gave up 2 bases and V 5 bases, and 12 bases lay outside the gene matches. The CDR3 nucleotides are TGTGCCAGCAGCCCGCTTCTTGGACAGGGGCGGAACTATGGCTACACCTTC. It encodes CASSPLLGQGRNYGYTF.

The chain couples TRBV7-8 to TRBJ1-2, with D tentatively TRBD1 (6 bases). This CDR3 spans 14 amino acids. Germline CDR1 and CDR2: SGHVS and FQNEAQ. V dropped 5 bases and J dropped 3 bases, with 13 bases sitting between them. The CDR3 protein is CASSPPGADYGYTF. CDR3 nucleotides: TGTGCCAGCAGCCCTCCAGGGGCTGACTATGGCTACACCTTC.

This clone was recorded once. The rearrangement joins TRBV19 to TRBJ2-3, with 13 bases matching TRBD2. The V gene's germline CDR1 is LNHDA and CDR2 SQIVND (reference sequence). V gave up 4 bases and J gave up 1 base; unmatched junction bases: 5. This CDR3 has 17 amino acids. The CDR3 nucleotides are TGTGCCAGTAGTACCCTAGGACTAGCGGGGGGCACAGATACGCAGTATTTT. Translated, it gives CASSTLGLAGGTDTQYF.

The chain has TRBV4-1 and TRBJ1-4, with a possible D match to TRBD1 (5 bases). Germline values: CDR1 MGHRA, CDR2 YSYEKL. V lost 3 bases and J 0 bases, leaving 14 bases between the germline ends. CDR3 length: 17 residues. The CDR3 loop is CASSHDDSRATNEKLFF. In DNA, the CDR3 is TGCGCCAGCAGCCATGACGACAGCCGGGCAACTAATGAAAAACTGTTTTTT.

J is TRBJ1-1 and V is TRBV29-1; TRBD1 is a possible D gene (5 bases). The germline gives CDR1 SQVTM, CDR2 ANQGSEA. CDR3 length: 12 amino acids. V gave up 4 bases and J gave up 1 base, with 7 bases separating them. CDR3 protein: CSVVGQNTEAFF. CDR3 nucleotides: TGCAGCGTTGTAGGACAGAACACTGAAGCTTTCTTT.